This T cell receptor beta chain was recorded in a study of blood T cell repertoires in COVID-19. TCRdb's table, derived via immunoSEQ multiplex PCR, lists solely in-frame clones and lacks some. Of about 210,000 clones listed, 87% are singletons. Trimming at V came to 3 bases and at J to 1 base, leaving 2 bases not matched to a gene. Germline V gene lookup returns CDR1 SGHRS and CDR2 YFSETQ. This CDR3 is 14 amino acids long. Clinical history reported by participants formed the basis on which cohorts were assigned. The rearrangement links TRBV5-1 to TRBJ2-7; TRBD1 matches 9 bases. Sequencing was carried out using PBMCs or T cells enriched from blood (not recorded which). This sequence originates from a man aged 18 to 35 with acute COVID-19. The CDR3 loop reads CASSWGQGSYEQYF. The DNA for the CDR3 is TGCGCCAGCAGCTGGGGACAGGGTTCCTACGAGCAGTACTTC.